This is a list of T cell receptor beta chains from one sample in a study of vaccination effects on CD4 cells after COVID-19. For these receptors, no antigen is known. TCRdb keeps only in-frame clones here, not all; method: immunoSEQ multiplex PCR. Found here are fewer than 40,000 clones, around 70% of them singletons; the top ten hold more than 12%. The sample in question was CD4+ T cells from PBMCs cultured without peptide, obtained after COVID-19 vaccination. Receptors were obtained from a human donor who received a COVID-19 vaccine. Both conserved end residues are part of each CDR3. D genes are given only for firm matches. The size entry is marked missing in some rows and otherwise reads once, few, many or a size class.

>NA|TRBV3-1/TRBV3-2|NA|TRBJ1-1|16
TGTGCCAGCAGCCACCTCGGACAGACAGTTAACACTGAAGCTTTCTTT
CASSHLGQTVNTEAFF
>NA|TRBV4-1|NA|TRBJ1-4|17
TGCGCCAGCAGCGGAGAAGGATGGCTAACCTCTAATGAAAAACTGTTTTTT
CASSGEGWLTSNEKLFF
>NA|TRBV3-1/TRBV3-2|NA|TRBJ1-6|16
TGTGCCAGCAGCCCCAGAGGGGGGGGTAGTAATTCACCCCTCCACTTT
CASSPRGGGSNSPLHF
>NA|TRBV5-1|NA|TRBJ2-7|14
TGCGCCAGCAGCCCCCAGGGGATAGGAGGGGAGCAGTACTTC
CASSPQGIGGEQYF
>NA|TRBV5-4|NA|TRBJ2-3|17
TGTGCCAGCAGCTTGAGGTCTGTAGCGGAGGTCACAGATACGCAGTATTTT
CASSLRSVAEVTDTQYF
>NA|TRBV11-1|once|TRBJ1-4|14
TGTGCCAGCAGCTTCGGGACGAGGAATGAAAAACTGTTTTTT
CASSFGTRNEKLFF
>TRBD2|TRBV27|NA|TRBJ2-5|15
TGTGCCAGCAGTGGCCTAGCGGGACCCCAAGAGACCCAGTACTTC
CASSGLAGPQETQYF
>TRBD1|TRBV7-9|NA|TRBJ2-1|16
TGTGCCAGCAGCCAGGGGGCGCGGACCGCCCATAATGAGCAGTTCTTC
CASSQGARTAHNEQFF
>TRBD1|TRBV28|once|TRBJ2-7|13
TGTGCCAGCAGTTCCGGGACAGGGGTTGAGCAGTACTTC
CASSSGTGVEQYF
>NA|TRBV12-3/TRBV12-4|NA|TRBJ1-2|13
TGTGCCAGCAGCAACAGAGCTAACTATGGCTACACCTTC
CASSNRANYGYTF
>TRBD1|TRBV5-4|NA|TRBJ1-1|12
TGTGCCAGCAGTCTGGGACAGGGTGAAGCTTTCTTT
CASSLGQGEAFF
>NA|TRBV3-1/TRBV3-2|large|TRBJ2-1|12
TGTGCCAGCAGCCGGAGAGACAATGAGCAGTTCTTC
CASSRRDNEQFF
>NA|TRBV4-1|NA|TRBJ1-4|16
TGCGCCAGCAGCCAAGATCGGGGGATTAGTAATGAAAAACTGTTTTTT
CASSQDRGISNEKLFF
>NA|TRBV19|NA|TRBJ1-5|14
TGTGCCAGTAGTATCATTGGCCTTTATCAGCCCCAGCATTTT
CASSIIGLYQPQHF
>NA|TRBV30|NA|TRBJ1-1|14
TGTGCCTGGAGTCCACAGGCGTTGAACACTGAAGCTTTCTTT
CAWSPQALNTEAFF
>NA|TRBV28|NA|TRBJ1-2|13
TGTGCCAGCAGTAGAGTTACCCCCTATGGCTACACCTTC
CASSRVTPYGYTF
>NA|TRBV7-9|NA|TRBJ2-5|12
TGTGCCAGCAGCTTTGCCCAAGAGACCCAGTACTTC
CASSFAQETQYF
>TRBD1|TRBV7-2|NA|TRBJ1-4|17
TGTGCCAGCAGCTTTTCAACGCAAGGACAGGGGTCGGCAAAACTGTTTTTT
CASSFSTQGQGSAKLFF
>NA|TRBV4-1|few|TRBJ1-3|17
TGCGCCAGCAGTCACAAAGGGGGGGGTCTCTCTGGAAACACCATATATTTT
CASSHKGGGLSGNTIYF
>TRBD1|TRBV29-1|NA|TRBJ1-2|15
TGCAGCGTCCATGAGCCCGGGACAGGACTCTATGGCTACACCTTC
CSVHEPGTGLYGYTF
>NA|TRBV7-3|NA|TRBJ1-1|15
TGTGCCAGCAGCTCCCGCCCCGGACGGGACACTGAAGCTTTCTTT
CASSSRPGRDTEAFF
>NA|TRBV6-5|few|TRBJ1-1|11
TGTGCCAGCAACCCCACCTCTGAAGCTTTCTTT
CASNPTSEAFF
>TRBD2|TRBV10-3|few|TRBJ2-1|16
TGTGCCATCAGTGAGTCGACGGGGGGTGTATCCAATGAGCAGTTCTTC
CAISESTGGVSNEQFF
>NA|TRBV24-1|few|TRBJ1-2|14
TGTGCCACCAGTGATAGGCAGGATGGTTATGGCTACACCTTC
CATSDRQDGYGYTF
>TRBD1|TRBV9|NA|TRBJ2-7|14
TGTGCCAGCAGCGCTCAGACAGGGCCCTACGAGCAGTACTTC
CASSAQTGPYEQYF
>NA|TRBV9|NA|TRBJ1-3|15
TGTGCCAGCAGCGTCGAAGGGGCTACTGGAAACACCATATATTTT
CASSVEGATGNTIYF
>NA|TRBV14|NA|TRBJ1-1|15
TGTGCCAGCAGCCCGTCTACAGAAGCTAACACTGAAGCTTTCTTT
CASSPSTEANTEAFF
>NA|TRBV3-1/TRBV3-2|NA|TRBJ2-2|14
TGTGCCAGCAGCCAAGCGGGTCACACCGGGGAGCTGTTTTTT
CASSQAGHTGELFF
>TRBD2|TRBV10-3|NA|TRBJ2-5|14
TGTGCCATCAGCTATAGCGGGCAACAAGAGACCCAGTACTTC
CAISYSGQQETQYF
>TRBD1|TRBV23-1|NA|TRBJ1-5|17
TGCGCCAGCCCCAACAGGGGGCGGGAGTTTAGGTATCAGCCCCAGCATTTT
CASPNRGREFRYQPQHF
>TRBD1|TRBV2|NA|TRBJ1-5|15
TGTGCCAGCAGCGCAGAGACACAGGGGAATCAGCCCCAGCATTTT
CASSAETQGNQPQHF
>NA|TRBV7-2|NA|TRBJ1-1|14
TGTGCCAGCAGCTCCGGGAGCTTGAACACTGAAGCTTTCTTT
CASSSGSLNTEAFF
>NA|TRBV6-5|once|TRBJ2-7|13
TGTGCCAGCAGCCTCGGGGCCGGATACGAGCAGTACTTC
CASSLGAGYEQYF
>NA|TRBV7-2|NA|TRBJ1-1|16
TGTGCCAGCAGCTTCAGACTGGCAGGTTCGGGCACTGAAGCTTTCTTT
CASSFRLAGSGTEAFF